A single sample gave rise to the 6 T cell receptor beta chains below, sequenced in a study of cytomegalovirus exposure and HLA in healthy donors. The PCR employed 60 Vbeta primers together with 13 Jbeta primers. Sequenced by immunoSEQ multiplex PCR; TCRdb stores in-frame clones only, minus some. Here the sample spans fewer than 200,000 clones, over 60% being singletons. The sample comprised PBMCs. The receptors originated from a girl aged 5-17 years in good health and CMV-seronegative.

A single count supports this clone. This rearrangement joins TRBV30 to TRBJ2-1; D ambiguous. The V end was cut by 0 bases, the J end by 8 bases, with 5 bases between. CDR1 and CDR2 from the germline V gene are GTSNPN and SVGIG (reference sequence). The CDR3 is 11 amino acids. CDR3 amino acids: CAWSVQYEQFF. The CDR3 nucleotides are TGTGCCTGGAGTGTACAGTATGAGCAGTTCTTC.

A single count supports this clone. The chain is built from TRBV9 and TRBJ1-2; D unresolved. This CDR3 contains 13 residues. Trimming removed 0 bases from V and 3 bases from J, with 6 bases in between. Germline V CDR1 and CDR2: SGDLS, YYNGEE. The CDR3 region is CASSVAVDYGYTF. In nucleotides, the CDR3 is TGTGCCAGCAGCGTAGCGGTTGACTATGGCTACACCTTC. The variable domain in full, with the rest retrieved from reference TRBV9 and TRBJ1-2, is DSGVTQTPKHLITATGQRVTLRCSPRSGDLSVYWYQQSLDQGLQFLIQYYNGEERAKGNILERFSAQQFPDLHSELNLSSLELGDSALYFCASSVAVDYGYTFGSGTRLTVV.

This clone has just a few counts. The chain links TRBV4-1 to TRBJ2-5; TRBD2 agrees at 9 bases. Trimming removed 1 base from V and 3 bases from J; junction bases left unmatched: 0. In germline, CDR1 is MGHRA, CDR2 YSYEKL. The CDR3 contains 14 residues. CDR3 nucleotides: TGCGCCAGCAGCCAAGGGACTAGCGAAGAGACCCAGTACTTC. Amino acids: CASSQGTSEETQYF.

The chain is built from TRBV19 and TRBJ1-3, with D maybe TRBD1 (5 bases). The V and J ends lost 6 bases and 0 bases respectively, with 21 bases between them. CDR1 and CDR2 from the germline V gene are LNHDA and SQIVND (reference sequence). This CDR3 has 18 amino acids. CDR3 loop: CASRKAGRPMSSGNTIYF. CDR3 bases: TGTGCCAGTAGAAAGGCAGGGCGACCCATGAGCTCTGGAAACACCATATATTTT.

This chain links TRBV7-2 with TRBJ2-5, with a tentative D call TRBD1 (5 bases). The germline V gene encodes CDR1 SGHTA and CDR2 FQGNSA. The CDR3 loop spans 14 amino acids. V lost 1 base and J 5 bases, leaving 11 bases between the germline ends. The CDR3 is CASSLGGQGETQYF. The DNA for the CDR3 is TGTGCCAGCAGCTTAGGGGGCCAGGGTGAGACCCAGTACTTC.

V is TRBV5-4 and J is TRBJ2-7; D not resolved. V was shortened by 4 bases and J by 4 bases, with 9 bases between the two germline ends. Germline V gene sequence: CDR1 SGHNT, CDR2 YYREEE (reference sequence). CDR3 length: 12 residues. The CDR3 loop reads CASSPGGYEQYF. CDR3 DNA: TGTGCCAGCAGCCCGGGTGGGTACGAGCAGTACTTC.